This T cell receptor beta chain was retrieved from a study of T cell repertoires in cytomegalovirus infection. This CDR3 is built from 15 residues. V was pared by 5 bases and J by 4 bases, with 7 bases of the junction left unmatched. Germline CDR1 MNHNS, CDR2 SASEGT. From the reads, TCRdb called clonotypes with MiXCR, one entry per CDR3 protein. In the table there are more than 250,000 distinct CDR3 sequences, 20% to 25% of which are singletons. Overall study findings and caveats: HLA-C-restricted TCR beta clonotypes specific for CMV led the ex vivo response.

In the case of this clonotype: What it recognizes is unknown.

Sequenced material: cultured PBMCs, taken from culture after CMV antigen stimulation. The sequence came from a human donor in good health (CMV status not recorded). Some clones in this sample may be carry-over from other donors' samples. The rearrangement links TRBV6-1 to TRBJ2-3; 9 nucleotides align to TRBD1. CDR3 nucleotides: TGTGCCAGCAGTTTACAGGGGGCGGGGGCAGATACGCAGTATTTT. Translating gives CASSLQGAGADTQYF.